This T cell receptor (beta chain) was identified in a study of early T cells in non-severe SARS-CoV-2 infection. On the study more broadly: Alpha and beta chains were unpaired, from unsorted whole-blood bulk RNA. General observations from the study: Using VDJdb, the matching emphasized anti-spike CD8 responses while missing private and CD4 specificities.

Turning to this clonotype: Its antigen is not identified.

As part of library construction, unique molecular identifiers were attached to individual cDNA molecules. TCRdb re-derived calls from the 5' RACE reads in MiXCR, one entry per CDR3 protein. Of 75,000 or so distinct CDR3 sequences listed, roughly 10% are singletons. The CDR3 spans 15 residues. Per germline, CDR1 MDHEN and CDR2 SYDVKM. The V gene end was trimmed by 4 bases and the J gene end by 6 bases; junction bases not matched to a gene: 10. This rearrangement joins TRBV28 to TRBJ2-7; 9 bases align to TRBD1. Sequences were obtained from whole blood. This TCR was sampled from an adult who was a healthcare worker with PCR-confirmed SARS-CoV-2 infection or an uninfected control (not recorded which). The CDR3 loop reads CASSSGDRESGEQYF. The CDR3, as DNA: TGTGCCAGCAGTTCTGGGGACAGGGAGTCGGGCGAGCAGTACTTC.